This TCR beta chain derives from a study of T cells in Graves' hyperthyroidism and ophthalmopathy. General study findings and limits: Researchers found most expanded thyroid clonotypes above 0.001 in blood as well. Separating ophthalmopathy from stable hyperthyroidism was achieved by a 13 V-J model.

It was RNA transcripts that yielded the amplified TCR beta CDR3 regions. Carried out on the TCR CDR3, a first-round RT-PCR used the HTBI primer set. MiXCR was run by TCRdb on the multiplex PCR reads, yielding one entry per CDR3 protein. The table has more than 500,000 distinct CDR3 sequences, 16% seen once. V shed 5 bases and J shed 6 bases, with 14 bases lying between them. This CDR3 region has 14 residues. Germline CDR1 DFQATT, CDR2 SNEGSKA (reference sequence). In this sample, this clonotype turned up a few times. The antigen is undetermined. Ophthalmopathy patients all had a Clinical Activity Score of at least 3, a NOSPECS grade of at least 4 and disease under 3 months old. Diagnostic decisions used clinical symptoms, serum thyroxine and TRAb, thyroid ultrasound and orbital computed tomography.

The chain links TRBV20-1 to TRBJ1-6; D is possibly TRBD1 (5 bases). The TCR sequence derives from a woman under 40 with Graves' ophthalmopathy. The sequenced sample consisted of blood. CDR3 DNA sequence: TGCAGTGCTTATCAGTTACAGGCTAATTCACCCCTCCACTTT. It encodes CSAYQLQANSPLHF.